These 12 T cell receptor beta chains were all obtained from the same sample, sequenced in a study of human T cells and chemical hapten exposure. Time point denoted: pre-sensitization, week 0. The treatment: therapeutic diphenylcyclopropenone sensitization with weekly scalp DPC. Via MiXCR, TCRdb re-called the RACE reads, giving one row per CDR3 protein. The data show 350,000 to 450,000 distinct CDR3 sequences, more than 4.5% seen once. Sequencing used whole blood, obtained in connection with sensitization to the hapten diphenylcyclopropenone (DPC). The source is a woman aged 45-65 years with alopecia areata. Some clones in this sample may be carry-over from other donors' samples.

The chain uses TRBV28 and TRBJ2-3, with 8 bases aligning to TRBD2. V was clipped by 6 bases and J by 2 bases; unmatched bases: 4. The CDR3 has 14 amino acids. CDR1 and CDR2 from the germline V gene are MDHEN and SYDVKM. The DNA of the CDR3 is TGTGCCAGCAGGAGTAGCGGGGCCACAGATACGCAGTATTTT. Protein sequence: CASRSSGATDTQYF.

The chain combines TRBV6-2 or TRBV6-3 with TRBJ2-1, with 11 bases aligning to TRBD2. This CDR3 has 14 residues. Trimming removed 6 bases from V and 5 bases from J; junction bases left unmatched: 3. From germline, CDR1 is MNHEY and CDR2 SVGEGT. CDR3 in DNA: TGTGCCAGCAGGACTAGCGGGGAAGACAATGAGCAGTTCTTC. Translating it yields CASRTSGEDNEQFF.

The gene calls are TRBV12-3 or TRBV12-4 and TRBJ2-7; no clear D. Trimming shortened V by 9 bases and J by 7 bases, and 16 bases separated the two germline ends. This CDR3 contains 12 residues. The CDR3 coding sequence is TGTGCCAGTTCTGCGCTGGGCGTGGAGCAGTACTTC. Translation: CASSALGVEQYF.

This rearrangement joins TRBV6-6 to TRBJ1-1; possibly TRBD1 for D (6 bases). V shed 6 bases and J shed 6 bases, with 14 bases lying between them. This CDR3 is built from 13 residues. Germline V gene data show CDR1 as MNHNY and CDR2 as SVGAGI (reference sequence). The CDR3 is CASSRGPAAEAFF. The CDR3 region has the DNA TGTGCCAGCAGCAGGGGCCCCGCGGCTGAAGCTTTCTTT.

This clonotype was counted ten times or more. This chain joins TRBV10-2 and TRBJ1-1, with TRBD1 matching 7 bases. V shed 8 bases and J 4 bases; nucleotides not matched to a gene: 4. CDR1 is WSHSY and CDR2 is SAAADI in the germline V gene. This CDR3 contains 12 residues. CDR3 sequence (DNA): TGCGCCAGCCGGGACAGTAGCACTGAAGCTTTCTTT. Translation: CASRDSSTEAFF.

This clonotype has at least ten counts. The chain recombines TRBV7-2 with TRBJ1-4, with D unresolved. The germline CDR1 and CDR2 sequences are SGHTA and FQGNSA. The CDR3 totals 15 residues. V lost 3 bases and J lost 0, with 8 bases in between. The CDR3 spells CASSLRGATNEKLFF. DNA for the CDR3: TGTGCCAGCAGCTTGCGAGGTGCAACTAATGAAAAACTGTTTTTT. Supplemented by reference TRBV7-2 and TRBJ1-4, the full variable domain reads GAGVSQSPSNKVTEKGKDVELRCDPISGHTALYWYRQSLGQGLEFLIYFQGNSAPDKSGLPSDRFSAERTGGSVSTLTIQRTQQEDSAVYLCASSLRGATNEKLFFGSGTQLSVL.

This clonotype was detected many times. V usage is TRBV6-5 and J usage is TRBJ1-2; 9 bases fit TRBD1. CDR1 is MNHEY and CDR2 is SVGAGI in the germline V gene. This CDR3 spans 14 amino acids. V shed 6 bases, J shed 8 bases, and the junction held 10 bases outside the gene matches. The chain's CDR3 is CASRPPDRGRGYTF. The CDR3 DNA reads TGTGCCAGCAGGCCCCCGGACAGGGGACGAGGCTACACCTTC.

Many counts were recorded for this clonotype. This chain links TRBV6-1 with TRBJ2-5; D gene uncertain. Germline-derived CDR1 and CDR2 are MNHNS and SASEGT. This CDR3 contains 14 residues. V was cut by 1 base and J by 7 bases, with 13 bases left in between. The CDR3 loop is CASSEGRTQSTQYF. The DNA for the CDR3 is TGTGCCAGCAGTGAAGGCAGGACCCAATCGACCCAGTACTTC.

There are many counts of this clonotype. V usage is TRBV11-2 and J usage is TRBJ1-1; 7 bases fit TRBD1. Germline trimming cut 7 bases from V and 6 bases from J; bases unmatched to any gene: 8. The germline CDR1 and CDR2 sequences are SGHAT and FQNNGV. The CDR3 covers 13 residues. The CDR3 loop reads CASKLSGGPEAFF. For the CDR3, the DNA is TGTGCCAGCAAGTTATCAGGGGGGCCTGAAGCTTTCTTT.

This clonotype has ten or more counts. CDR3 sequence (DNA): TGCGCCAGCAGCTTGCGGACTAGCGGGGGGCCCCCAAATGAGCAGTTCTTC. This sequence encodes CASSLRTSGGPPNEQFF. This sequence joins TRBV5-1 and TRBJ2-1; 14 bases are a match to TRBD2. J was trimmed by 7 bases and V by 1 base; bases with no gene match: 7. The CDR3 runs to 17 residues. From germline, CDR1 is SGHRS and CDR2 YFSETQ.

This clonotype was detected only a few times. In nucleotides, the CDR3 is TGTGCCAGCAGCTTGACCCGGAGGGCTAACTATGGCTACACCTTC. It encodes CASSLTRRANYGYTF. The chain is built from TRBV7-2 and TRBJ1-2; D unresolved. The length of the CDR3 is 15 residues. Trimming left V 3 bases short and J 0 bases short, with 11 bases between. CDR1 is SGHTA and CDR2 is FQGNSA in the germline V gene.

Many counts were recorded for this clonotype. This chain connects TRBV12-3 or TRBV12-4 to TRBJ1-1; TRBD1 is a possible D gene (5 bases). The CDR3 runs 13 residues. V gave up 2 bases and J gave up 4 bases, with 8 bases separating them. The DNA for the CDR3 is TGTGCCAGCAGTTTAACCAGGGCCACTGAAGCTTTCTTT. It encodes CASSLTRATEAFF.